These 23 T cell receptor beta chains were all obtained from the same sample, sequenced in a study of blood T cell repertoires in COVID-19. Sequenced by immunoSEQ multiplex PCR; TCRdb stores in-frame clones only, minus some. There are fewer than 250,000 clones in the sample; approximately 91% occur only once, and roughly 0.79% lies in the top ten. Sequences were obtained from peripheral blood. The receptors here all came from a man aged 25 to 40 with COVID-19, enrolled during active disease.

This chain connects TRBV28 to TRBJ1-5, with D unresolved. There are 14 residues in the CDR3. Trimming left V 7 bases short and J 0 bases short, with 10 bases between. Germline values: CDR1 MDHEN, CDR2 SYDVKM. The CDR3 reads CASIAANSNQPQHF. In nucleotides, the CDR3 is TGTGCCAGCATTGCGGCGAATAGCAATCAGCCCCAGCATTTT.

CDR3 sequence: CASSEGQGKETQYF. The CDR3 bases are TGTGCCAGCAGCGAAGGACAGGGAAAAGAGACCCAGTACTTC. The chain couples TRBV7-2 to TRBJ2-5; 8 bases fit TRBD1. CDR3 size: 14 residues. The V gene end was trimmed by 5 bases and the J gene end by 3 bases; junction bases not matched to a gene: 5. CDR1 and CDR2 from the germline V gene are SGHTA and FQGNSA.

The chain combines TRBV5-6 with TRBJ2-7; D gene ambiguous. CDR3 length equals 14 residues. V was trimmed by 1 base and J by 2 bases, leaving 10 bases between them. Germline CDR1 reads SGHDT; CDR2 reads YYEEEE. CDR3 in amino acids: CASSLFGSAYEQYF. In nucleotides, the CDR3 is TGTGCCAGCAGCTTGTTTGGTTCGGCCTACGAGCAGTACTTC.

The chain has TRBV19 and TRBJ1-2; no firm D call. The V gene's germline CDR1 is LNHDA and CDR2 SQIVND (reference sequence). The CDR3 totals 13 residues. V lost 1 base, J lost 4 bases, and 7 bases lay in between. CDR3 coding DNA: TGTGCCAGTAGTATAGGGGAGTTCTATGGCTACACCTTC. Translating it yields CASSIGEFYGYTF.

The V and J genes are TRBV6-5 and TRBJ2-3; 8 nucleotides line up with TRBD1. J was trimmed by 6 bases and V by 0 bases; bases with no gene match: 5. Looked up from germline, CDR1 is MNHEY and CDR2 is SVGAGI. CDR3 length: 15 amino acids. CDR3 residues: CASSYSGTGLDTQYF. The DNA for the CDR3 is TGTGCCAGCAGTTACTCGGGGACAGGACTGGATACGCAGTATTTT.

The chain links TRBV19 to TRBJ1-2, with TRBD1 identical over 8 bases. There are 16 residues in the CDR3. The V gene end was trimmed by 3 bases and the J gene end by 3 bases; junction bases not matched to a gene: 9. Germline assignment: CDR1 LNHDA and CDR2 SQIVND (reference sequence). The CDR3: CASSIGQGLEYYGYTF. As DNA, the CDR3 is TGTGCCAGTAGTATCGGACAGGGCCTCGAGTACTATGGCTACACCTTC. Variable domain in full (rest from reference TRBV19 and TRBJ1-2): DGGITQSPKYLFRKEGQNVTLSCEQNLNHDAMYWYRQDPGQGLRLIYYSQIVNDFQKGDIAEGYSVSREKKESFPLTVTSAQKNPTAFYLCASSIGQGLEYYGYTFGSGTRLTVV.

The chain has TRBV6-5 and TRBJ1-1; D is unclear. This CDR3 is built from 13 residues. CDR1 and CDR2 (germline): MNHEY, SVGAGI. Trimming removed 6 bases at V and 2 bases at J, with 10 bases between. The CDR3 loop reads CASSPTENTEAFF. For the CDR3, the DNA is TGTGCCAGCAGCCCCACAGAAAACACTGAAGCTTTCTTT.

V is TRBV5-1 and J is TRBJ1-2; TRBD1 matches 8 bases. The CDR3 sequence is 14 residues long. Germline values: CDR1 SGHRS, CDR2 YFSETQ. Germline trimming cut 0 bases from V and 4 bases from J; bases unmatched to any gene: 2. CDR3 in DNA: TGCGCCAGCAGCTTGGATACAGGGGGCTATGGCTACACCTTC. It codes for CASSLDTGGYGYTF.

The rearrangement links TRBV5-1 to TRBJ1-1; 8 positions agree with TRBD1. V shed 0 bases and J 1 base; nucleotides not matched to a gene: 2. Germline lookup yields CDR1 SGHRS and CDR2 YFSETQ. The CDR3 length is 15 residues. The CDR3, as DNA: TGCGCCAGCAGCTTGGTCGGGACAGGGAACACTGAAGCTTTCTTT. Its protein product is CASSLVGTGNTEAFF.

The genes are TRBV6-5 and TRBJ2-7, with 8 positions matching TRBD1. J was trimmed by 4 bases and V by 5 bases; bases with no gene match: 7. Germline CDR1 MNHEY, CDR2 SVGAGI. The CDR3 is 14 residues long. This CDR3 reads CASSTGTGLYEQYF. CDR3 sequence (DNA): TGTGCCAGCAGTACCGGGACAGGCTTGTACGAGCAGTACTTC.

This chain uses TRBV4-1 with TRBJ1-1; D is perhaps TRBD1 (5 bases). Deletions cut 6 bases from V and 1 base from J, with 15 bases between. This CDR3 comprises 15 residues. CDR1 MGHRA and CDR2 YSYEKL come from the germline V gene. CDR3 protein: CASSGGGDGNTEAFF. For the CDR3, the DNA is TGCGCCAGCAGTGGCGGGGGGGACGGGAACACTGAAGCTTTCTTT.

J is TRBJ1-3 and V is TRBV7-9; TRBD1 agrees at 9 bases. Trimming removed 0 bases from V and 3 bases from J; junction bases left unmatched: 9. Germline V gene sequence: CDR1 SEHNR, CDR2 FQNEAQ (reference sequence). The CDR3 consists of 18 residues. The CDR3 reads CASSLARTGVHIGNTIYF. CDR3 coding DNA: TGTGCCAGCAGCTTAGCCCGGACAGGGGTGCATATTGGAAACACCATATATTTT.

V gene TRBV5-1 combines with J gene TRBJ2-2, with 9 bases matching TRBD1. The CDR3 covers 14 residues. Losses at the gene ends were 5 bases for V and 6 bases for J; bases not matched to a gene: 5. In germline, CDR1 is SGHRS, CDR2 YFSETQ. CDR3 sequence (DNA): TGCGCCAGCAGGGGACAGGGTATTTCCGGGGAGCTGTTTTTT. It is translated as CASRGQGISGELFF. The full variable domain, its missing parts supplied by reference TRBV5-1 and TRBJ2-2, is KAGVTQTPRYLIKTRGQQVTLSCSPISGHRSVSWYQQTPGQGLQFLFEYFSETQRNKGNFPGRFSGRQFSNSRSEMNVSTLELGDSALYLCASRGQGISGELFFGEGSRLTVL.

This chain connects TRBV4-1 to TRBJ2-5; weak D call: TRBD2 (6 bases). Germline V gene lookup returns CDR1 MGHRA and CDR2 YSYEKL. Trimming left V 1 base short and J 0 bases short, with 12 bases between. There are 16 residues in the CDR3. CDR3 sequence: CASSQGIRDYQETQYF. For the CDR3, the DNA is TGCGCCAGCAGCCAAGGTATACGGGACTACCAAGAGACCCAGTACTTC.

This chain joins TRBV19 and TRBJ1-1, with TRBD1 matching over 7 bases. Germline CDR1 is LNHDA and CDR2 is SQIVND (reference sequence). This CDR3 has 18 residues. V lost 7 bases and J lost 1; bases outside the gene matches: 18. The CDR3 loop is CASMGRQGLQIRNTEAFF. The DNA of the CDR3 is TGTGCCAGTATGGGAAGACAGGGTTTACAGATTAGGAACACTGAAGCTTTCTTT.

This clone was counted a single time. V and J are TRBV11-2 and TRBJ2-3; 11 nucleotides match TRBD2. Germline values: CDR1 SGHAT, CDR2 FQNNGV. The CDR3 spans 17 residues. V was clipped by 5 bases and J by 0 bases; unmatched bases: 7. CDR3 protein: CASSTHTSGGSTDTQYF. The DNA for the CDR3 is TGTGCCAGCAGCACCCATACTAGCGGGGGTAGCACAGATACGCAGTATTTT. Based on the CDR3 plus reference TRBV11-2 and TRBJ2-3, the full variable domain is EAGVAQSPRYKIIEKRQSVAFWCNPISGHATLYWYQQILGQGPKLLIQFQNNGVVDDSQLPKDRFSAERLKGVDSTLKIQPAKLEDSAVYLCASSTHTSGGSTDTQYFGPGTRLTVL.

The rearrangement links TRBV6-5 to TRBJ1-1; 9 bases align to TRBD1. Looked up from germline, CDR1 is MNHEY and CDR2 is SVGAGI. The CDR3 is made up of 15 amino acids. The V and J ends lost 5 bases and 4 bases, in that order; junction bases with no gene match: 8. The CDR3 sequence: CASSRPGTGSTEAFF. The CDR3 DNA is TGTGCCAGCAGTCGTCCCGGGACAGGGAGCACTGAAGCTTTCTTT.

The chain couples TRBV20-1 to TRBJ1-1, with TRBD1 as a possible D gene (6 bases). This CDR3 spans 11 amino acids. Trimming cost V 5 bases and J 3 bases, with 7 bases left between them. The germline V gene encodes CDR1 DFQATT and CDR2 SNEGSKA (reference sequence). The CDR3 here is CSARQDTEAFF. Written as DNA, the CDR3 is TGCAGTGCTCGACAGGACACTGAAGCTTTCTTT.

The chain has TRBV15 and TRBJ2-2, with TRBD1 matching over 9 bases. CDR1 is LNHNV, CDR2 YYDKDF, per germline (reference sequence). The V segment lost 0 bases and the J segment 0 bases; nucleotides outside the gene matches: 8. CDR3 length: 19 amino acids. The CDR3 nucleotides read TGTGCCACCAGCAGAGATGGAAACAGGGGGCCCACGAACACCGGGGAGCTGTTTTTT. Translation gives CATSRDGNRGPTNTGELFF.

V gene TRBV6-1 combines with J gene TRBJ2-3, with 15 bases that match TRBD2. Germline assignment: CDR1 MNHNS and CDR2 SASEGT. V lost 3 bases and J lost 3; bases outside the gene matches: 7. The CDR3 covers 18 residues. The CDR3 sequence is CASSDDFGTSGGTDTQYF. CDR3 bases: TGTGCCAGCAGTGATGATTTTGGGACTAGCGGGGGGACAGATACGCAGTATTTT.

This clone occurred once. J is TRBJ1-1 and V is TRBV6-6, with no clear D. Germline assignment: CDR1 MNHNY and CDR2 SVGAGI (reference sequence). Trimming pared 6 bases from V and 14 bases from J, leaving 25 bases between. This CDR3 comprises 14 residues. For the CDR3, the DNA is TGTGCCAGCAGAACCCCCGATGTCGGGGAGTATCGGTTCTTT. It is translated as CASRTPDVGEYRFF.

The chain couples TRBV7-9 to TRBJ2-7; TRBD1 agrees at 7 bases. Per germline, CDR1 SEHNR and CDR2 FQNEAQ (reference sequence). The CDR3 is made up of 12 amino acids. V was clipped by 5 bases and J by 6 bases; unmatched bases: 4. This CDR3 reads CASSPQGSEQYF. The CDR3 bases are TGTGCCAGCAGCCCACAGGGGTCCGAGCAGTACTTC.

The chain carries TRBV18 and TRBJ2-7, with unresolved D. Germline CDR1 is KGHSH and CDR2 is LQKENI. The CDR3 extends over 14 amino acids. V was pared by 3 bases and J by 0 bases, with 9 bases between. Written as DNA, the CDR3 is TGTGCCAGCTCACCGTTAAGGAGCTCCTACGAGCAGTACTTC. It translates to CASSPLRSSYEQYF.